This T cell receptor (beta chain) is drawn from a study of OX40 agonist ivuxolimab in advanced cancers. Study-wide background: Patients achieving partial responses numbered three: one hepatocellular carcinoma case and two cutaneous melanoma cases.

V was shortened by 2 bases and J by 6 bases, with 5 bases between the two germline ends. The CDR3 sequence is 12 residues long. Per germline, CDR1 SGHNT and CDR2 YENEEA. Blood sampling was done at baseline, cycle 4 day 1, and cycle 7 day 1. Assay: immunoSEQ multiplex PCR; the TCRdb copy retains only in-frame clones and omits some. The table lists about 77,000 clones, about 90% of them singletons. The V gene is TRBV11-3, the J gene TRBJ2-1, with D hard to call. The receptor comes from an adult with an advanced solid tumor such as melanoma, head and neck, liver or kidney cancer. The material sequenced was CD4+ or CD8+ T cells sorted from blood, taken in a trial of the OX40 agonist ivuxolimab. The CDR3 sequence is CASSLNPNEQFF. In DNA form, the CDR3 reads TGTGCCAGCAGCTTAAACCCCAATGAGCAGTTCTTC.